This T cell receptor (beta chain) came from a study of blood T cells in healthy people across ages. This clonotype was recorded only once. The CDR3 is 14 amino acids. Losses at the gene ends were 6 bases for V and 4 bases for J; bases not matched to a gene: 9. Germline CDR1 and CDR2: SGDLS and YYNGEE. A J-beta primer mix and a sample-barcoded 5' primer were used in a second PCR of about 7 to 12 cycles. TCRdb independently ran MiXCR on the 5' RACE reads; one entry per CDR3 protein. The profile shows 700,000 to 950,000 distinct CDR3 sequences, nearly 60% of them singletons. This receptor was taken from a man between 25 and 39 years old in good health. This sequence joins TRBV9 and TRBJ2-7, with TRBD1 identical over 8 bases. Material: blood. CDR3 residues: CASIPGQGMYEQYF. As DNA, the CDR3 is TGTGCCAGCATCCCTGGACAGGGAATGTACGAGCAGTACTTC.